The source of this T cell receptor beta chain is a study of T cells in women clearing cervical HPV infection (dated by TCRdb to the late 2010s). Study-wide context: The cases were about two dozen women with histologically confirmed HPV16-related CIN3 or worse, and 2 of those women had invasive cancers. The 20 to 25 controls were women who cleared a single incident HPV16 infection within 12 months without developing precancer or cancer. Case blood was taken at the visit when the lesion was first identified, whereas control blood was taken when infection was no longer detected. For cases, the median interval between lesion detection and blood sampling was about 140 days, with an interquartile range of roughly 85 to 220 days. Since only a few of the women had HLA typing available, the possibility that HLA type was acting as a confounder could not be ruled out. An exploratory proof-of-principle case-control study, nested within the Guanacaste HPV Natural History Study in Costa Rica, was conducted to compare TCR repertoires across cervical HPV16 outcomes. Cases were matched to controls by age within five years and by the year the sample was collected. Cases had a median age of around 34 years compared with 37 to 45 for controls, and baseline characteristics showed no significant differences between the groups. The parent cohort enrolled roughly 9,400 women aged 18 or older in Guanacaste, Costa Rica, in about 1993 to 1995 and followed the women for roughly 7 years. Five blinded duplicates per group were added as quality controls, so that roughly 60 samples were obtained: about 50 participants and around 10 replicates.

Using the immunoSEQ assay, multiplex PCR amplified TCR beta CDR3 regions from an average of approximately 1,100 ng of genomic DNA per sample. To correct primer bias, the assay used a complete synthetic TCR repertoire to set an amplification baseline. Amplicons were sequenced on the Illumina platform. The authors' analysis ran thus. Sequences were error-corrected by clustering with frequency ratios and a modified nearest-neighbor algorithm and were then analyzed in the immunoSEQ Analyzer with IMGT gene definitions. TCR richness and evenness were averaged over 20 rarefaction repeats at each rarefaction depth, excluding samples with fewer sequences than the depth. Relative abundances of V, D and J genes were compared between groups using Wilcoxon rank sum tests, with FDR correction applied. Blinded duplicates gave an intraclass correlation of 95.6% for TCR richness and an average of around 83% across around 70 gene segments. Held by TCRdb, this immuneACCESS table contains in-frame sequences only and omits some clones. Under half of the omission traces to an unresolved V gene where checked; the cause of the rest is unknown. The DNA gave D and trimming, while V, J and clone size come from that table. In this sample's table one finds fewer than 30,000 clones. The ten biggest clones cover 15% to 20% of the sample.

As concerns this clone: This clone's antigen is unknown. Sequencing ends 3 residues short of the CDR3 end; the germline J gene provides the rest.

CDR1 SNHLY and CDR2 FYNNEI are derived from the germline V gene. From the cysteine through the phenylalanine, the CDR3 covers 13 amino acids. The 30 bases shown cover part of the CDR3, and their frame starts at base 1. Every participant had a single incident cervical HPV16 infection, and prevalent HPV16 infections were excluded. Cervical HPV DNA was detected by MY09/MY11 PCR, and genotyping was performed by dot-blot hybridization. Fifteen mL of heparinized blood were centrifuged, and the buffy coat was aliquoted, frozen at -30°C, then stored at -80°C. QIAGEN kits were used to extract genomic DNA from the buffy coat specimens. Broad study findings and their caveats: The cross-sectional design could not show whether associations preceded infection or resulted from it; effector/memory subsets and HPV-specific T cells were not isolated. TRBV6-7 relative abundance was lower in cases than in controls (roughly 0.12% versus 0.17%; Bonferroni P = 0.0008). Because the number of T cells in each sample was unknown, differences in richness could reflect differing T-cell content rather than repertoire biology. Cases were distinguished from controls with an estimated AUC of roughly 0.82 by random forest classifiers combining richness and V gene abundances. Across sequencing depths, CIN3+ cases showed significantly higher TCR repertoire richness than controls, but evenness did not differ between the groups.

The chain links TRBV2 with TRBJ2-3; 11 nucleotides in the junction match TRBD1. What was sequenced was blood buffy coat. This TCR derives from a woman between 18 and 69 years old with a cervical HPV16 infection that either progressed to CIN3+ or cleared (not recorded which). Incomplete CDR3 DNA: TGTGCCAGCAGCCGGGGGACAGGGGGAACG. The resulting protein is CASSRGTGGT. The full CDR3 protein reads CASSRGTGGTQYF. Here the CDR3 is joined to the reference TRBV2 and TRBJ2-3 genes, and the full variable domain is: EPEVTQTPSHQVTQMGQEVILRCVPISNHLYFYWYRQILGQKVEFLVSFYNNEISEKSEIFDDQFSVERPDGSNFTLKIRSTKLEDSAMYFCASSRGTGGTQYFGPGTRLTVL.